The 21 T cell receptor beta chains presented below share a single source sample, sequenced in a study of post-analysis software for immune sequencing data. Overall study findings and caveats: Relative to controls, patients had five TRBV segments at higher frequency, with TRBV5-6, TRBV5-1 and TRBV20-1 among these.

These receptors have no known antigen. TCR beta libraries were prepared from cDNA with unique molecular identifiers. MiXCR, applied by TCRdb to the PCR reads, yields one record per CDR3 protein. Altogether roughly 870,000 distinct CDR3 sequences are present, about 53% being singletons, with the ten largest covering roughly 4.4%. The specimen was blood. These receptors came from a girl aged 5-17 years with multiple sclerosis.

V gene TRBV7-9 combines with J gene TRBJ2-1; D gene uncertain. The V gene's germline CDR1 is SEHNR and CDR2 FQNEAQ (reference sequence). Trimming cost V 1 base and J 6 bases, with 10 bases left between them. The CDR3 contains 14 residues. The chain's CDR3 is CASSLVLGTNEQFF. The DNA for the CDR3 is TGTGCCAGCAGCTTAGTATTAGGTACCAATGAGCAGTTCTTC.

This clonotype has only one observation. This may come from a read error, since a much larger clone is one base off. V gene TRBV5-1 combines with J gene TRBJ2-7; TRBD1 matches 8 bases. This CDR3 spans 15 amino acids. V shed 4 bases, J shed 7 bases, and the junction held 13 bases outside the gene matches. Germline loops: CDR1 SGHRS, CDR2 YFSETQ. In nucleotides, the CDR3 is TGCGCCAGCAGCCGATCAGGGGGCTCTCCCGAGGAGCAGTACTTC. As protein: CASSRSGGSPEEQYF.

This clonotype was counted only a few times. The gene calls are TRBV7-9 and TRBJ1-2; D is uncertain. Trimming took 3 bases from V and 2 from J, leaving 7 bases between them. Per the germline V gene, CDR1 is SEHNR and CDR2 is FQNEAQ (reference sequence). The CDR3 is 13 residues long. CDR3 DNA: TGTGCCAGCAGCTTTCCACCCAACTATGGCTACACCTTC. Amino acid sequence: CASSFPPNYGYTF. The full variable domain, with the rest looked up from reference TRBV7-9 and TRBJ1-2, is DTGVSQNPRHKITKRGQNVTFRCDPISEHNRLYWYRQTLGQGPEFLTYFQNEAQLEKSRLLSDRFSAERPKGSFSTLEIQRTEQGDSAMYLCASSFPPNYGYTFGSGTRLTVV.

The genes are TRBV2 and TRBJ1-6; 9 bases are shared with TRBD1. J was trimmed by 6 bases and V by 8 bases; bases with no gene match: 11. The germline V gene encodes CDR1 SNHLY and CDR2 FYNNEI. This CDR3 is built from 16 residues. CDR3 in DNA: TGTGCCAGCGGCTCCGTGACAGGGGGAAGTAATTCACCCCTCCACTTT. Translating gives CASGSVTGGSNSPLHF.

The genes are TRBV7-9 and TRBJ2-1; tentatively, D is TRBD2 (7 bases). Per germline, CDR1 SEHNR and CDR2 FQNEAQ (reference sequence). This CDR3 is 17 amino acids long. Trimming took off 5 bases at V and 8 bases at J, with 25 bases between the two ends. For the CDR3, the DNA is TGTGCCAGCAGCAATAGGGGAGGGCAGATGAAGGGGGATGAGCAGTTCTTC. This codes for CASSNRGGQMKGDEQFF.

This chain connects TRBV20-1 to TRBJ2-7; TRBD2 matches 8 bases. After removal of 3 bases from V and 6 bases from J, the junction contained 7 bases not matched to a gene. Germline CDR1 is DFQATT and CDR2 is SNEGSKA (reference sequence). The CDR3 covers 13 residues. Written as DNA, the CDR3 is TGCAGTGCTAGGACGCCGGGAGGGTCCGAGCAGTACTTC. Translated, it gives CSARTPGGSEQYF.

V is TRBV29-1 and J is TRBJ2-6; 8 positions agree with TRBD1. Germline CDR1 reads SQVTM; CDR2 reads ANQGSEA. V was pared by 5 bases and J by 4 bases, with 10 bases of the junction left unmatched. The CDR3 has 16 residues. The CDR3 DNA reads TGCAGCGTTATCCAGGGGGCATTGGAAGGGGCCAACGTCCTGACTTTC. The encoded protein is CSVIQGALEGANVLTF.

This clonotype was counted a few times. V usage is TRBV20-1 and J usage is TRBJ2-6; TRBD1 aligns across 8 bases. Germline values: CDR1 DFQATT, CDR2 SNEGSKA (reference sequence). J was trimmed by 2 bases and V by 3 bases; bases with no gene match: 0. This CDR3 spans 14 amino acids. The CDR3 protein is CSARGQAGANVLTF. CDR3 in DNA: TGCAGTGCTAGGGGACAGGCTGGGGCCAACGTCCTGACTTTC.

In its sample, this clonotype was seen a few times. The chain uses TRBV12-5 and TRBJ1-1, with D maybe TRBD1 (6 bases). V was cut by 2 bases and J by 0 bases, with 16 bases left in between. The CDR3 extends over 17 amino acids. CDR1 is LGHNT, CDR2 FRNRAP, per germline. CDR3 in DNA: TGTGCTAGTGGTTTGTCTATATCCGGGACATTGAACACTGAAGCTTTCTTT. This gives the protein CASGLSISGTLNTEAFF.

The chain has TRBV9 and TRBJ2-1, with 7 bases fitting TRBD2. The CDR3 runs to 16 residues. Germline CDR1 and CDR2: SGDLS and YYNGEE. V lost 3 bases to trimming and J lost 4 bases; unmatched junction nucleotides: 10. CDR3 protein: CASSAVTSRPYNEQFF. The CDR3 region has the DNA TGTGCCAGCAGCGCCGTGACTAGCAGGCCATACAATGAGCAGTTCTTC.

This clonotype was picked up one time. J is TRBJ1-5 and V is TRBV9, with 7 bases aligning to TRBD1. Germline loops: CDR1 SGDLS, CDR2 YYNGEE. The ends lost 6 bases at V and 6 bases at J; junction bases unmatched: 12. The CDR3 sequence is 15 residues long. Here the CDR3 DNA reads TGTGCCAGCACCCCCGGCCGACAGGGAGGTCAGCCCCAGCATTTT. Translating it yields CASTPGRQGGQPQHF.

This chain connects TRBV3-1 to TRBJ1-1, with D maybe TRBD1 (6 bases). The germline gives CDR1 LGHDT, CDR2 YNNKEL (reference sequence). The germline V and J ends were trimmed by 1 base and 8 bases, with 11 bases remaining between them. The CDR3 is 13 residues long. CDR3: CASSQVEGQEAFF. The CDR3 DNA reads TGTGCCAGCAGCCAAGTAGAAGGACAGGAAGCTTTCTTT.

The chain carries TRBV20-1 and TRBJ2-3, with TRBD2 matching over 9 bases. Germline CDR1 reads DFQATT; CDR2 reads SNEGSKA (reference sequence). Germline trimming cut 5 bases from V and 5 bases from J; bases unmatched to any gene: 8. This CDR3 contains 14 residues. In DNA form, the CDR3 reads TGCAGTGCTCCCCTTAGCGGGGGTGGAGATACGCAGTATTTT. The encoded protein is CSAPLSGGGDTQYF.

This clonotype has more than one count but fewer than ten. The chain couples TRBV5-1 to TRBJ2-7; 11 nucleotides match TRBD1. The CDR3 is made up of 15 amino acids. Germline trimming cut 4 bases from V and 3 bases from J; bases unmatched to any gene: 6. Germline V gene data show CDR1 as SGHRS and CDR2 as YFSETQ. CDR3 nucleotide sequence: TGCGCCAGCAGCGCCGGAGGGACAGGGGGCTACGAGCAGTACTTC. It translates to CASSAGGTGGYEQYF.

The V and J genes are TRBV7-2 and TRBJ2-7; 12 bases align to TRBD2. The J call may be incorrect, as the DNA end agrees better with TRBJ2-5. There are 16 residues in the CDR3. CDR1 and CDR2 (germline): SGHTA, FQGNSA. The CDR3 here is CASSQGLAGIQGTQYF. The CDR3 coding sequence is TGTGCCAGCAGCCAAGGACTAGCGGGGATCCAGGGGACCCAGTACTTC.

The J gene is TRBJ2-5, the V gene TRBV12-3 or TRBV12-4, with 10 bases identical to TRBD2. This CDR3 has 15 amino acids. After removal of 5 bases from V and 6 bases from J, the junction contained 9 bases not matched to a gene. The CDR3 here is CASSPPGLARQTQYF. In DNA form, the CDR3 reads TGTGCCAGCAGTCCGCCGGGACTAGCGAGACAGACCCAGTACTTC.

This chain links TRBV11-1 with TRBJ1-2; 7 nucleotides match TRBD1. Germline V gene lookup returns CDR1 SGHAT and CDR2 FQDESV (reference sequence). This CDR3 is 15 amino acids long. After removal of 6 bases from V and 4 bases from J, the junction contained 11 bases not matched to a gene. DNA of the CDR3: TGTGCCAGCAGGCCCACAGGGGCCCCCGTCTATGGCTACACCTTC. It translates to CASRPTGAPVYGYTF.

The V gene is TRBV6-5, the J gene TRBJ1-1; D gene ambiguous. Germline loops: CDR1 MNHEY, CDR2 SVGAGI. V was clipped by 0 bases and J by 11 bases, with 10 bases between them. The CDR3 spans 12 residues. The CDR3 reads CASSYSTGVAFF. DNA for the CDR3: TGTGCCAGCAGTTACTCCACCGGGGTGGCTTTCTTT.

The J gene is TRBJ2-4, the V gene TRBV29-1, with TRBD2 matching 7 bases. The J call is doubtful: the DNA matches TRBJ2-7 better. This CDR3 is 13 amino acids long. Germline values: CDR1 SQVTM, CDR2 ANQGSEA. The CDR3 reads CSVRGGISYEQYF. The CDR3 DNA reads TGCAGCGTTCGCGGGGGTATCTCCTACGAGCAGTACTTC.

The chain links TRBV20-1 to TRBJ2-5; 10 bases are shared with TRBD1. CDR1 DFQATT and CDR2 SNEGSKA come from the germline V gene (reference sequence). V was clipped by 6 bases and J by 1 base; unmatched bases: 5. This CDR3 region has 14 residues. CDR3 nucleotide sequence: TGCAGTGCCCCCGACAGGGGGCCCCAAGAGACCCAGTACTTC. Translation gives CSAPDRGPQETQYF.

The CDR3 is CASGFSVQVDRSGANVLTF. Here the CDR3 DNA reads TGTGCTAGTGGTTTTTCCGTTCAGGTTGATCGCTCTGGGGCCAACGTCCTGACTTTC. The gene calls are TRBV12-5 and TRBJ2-6; the D is unclear. CDR3 length: 19 amino acids. Germline-derived CDR1 and CDR2 are LGHNT and FRNRAP. V was trimmed by 3 bases and J by 0 bases, leaving 18 bases between them.